A single sample is the source of the 18 T cell receptor beta chains below, sequenced in a study of neurological immune-mediated disorders. Via MiXCR, TCRdb re-called the 5' RACE reads, giving one row per CDR3 protein. The profile covers about 65,000 distinct CDR3 sequences, with under 5% appearing a single time and just over 2.5% taken by the ten largest. Sample: PBMCs. The receptors originated from a man aged 50 or older with multiple sclerosis.

This clonotype was recorded many times. V and J are TRBV6-6 and TRBJ1-3; D might be TRBD1 (6 bases). Germline CDR1 reads MNHNY; CDR2 reads SVGAGI (reference sequence). V dropped 4 bases and J dropped 4 bases, with 8 bases sitting between them. CDR3 length: 13 amino acids. The CDR3 coding sequence is TGTGCCAGCAGTTCAGGGGTCGGAAACACCATATATTTT. Residues: CASSSGVGNTIYF.

This clonotype was seen a few times. Compared with germline, one end of the junction differs, possibly owing to a read error. The chain carries TRBV20-1 and TRBJ1-6; D unclear. The CDR3 spans 12 residues. CDR1 is DFQATT and CDR2 is SNEGSKA in the germline V gene (reference sequence). The CDR3 loop is CSARDGNSPLNF. The CDR3 nucleotides are TGCAGTGCTAGAGATGGGAATTCACCCCTCAACTTT.

This clonotype was recorded at least ten times. The V gene is TRBV7-9, the J gene TRBJ2-5; D not resolved. Germline V lookup: CDR1 SEHNR, CDR2 FQNEAQ (reference sequence). V was pared by 2 bases and J by 3 bases, with 10 bases between. The CDR3 runs to 14 residues. The CDR3 reads CASSLTAEKETQYF. DNA for the CDR3: TGTGCCAGCAGCTTAACCGCAGAGAAAGAGACCCAGTACTTC.

This clonotype was recorded many times. The chain is built from TRBV20-1 and TRBJ2-3, with TRBD2 matching 9 bases. CDR3 length equals 14 residues. Germline trimming cut 5 bases from V and 0 bases from J; bases unmatched to any gene: 3. Germline V gene data show CDR1 as DFQATT and CDR2 as SNEGSKA (reference sequence). The CDR3, as DNA: TGCAGTGCTCCACTAGCGGGTAGCACAGATACGCAGTATTTT. This encodes CSAPLAGSTDTQYF.

This clonotype was detected ten times or more. The genes are TRBV12-3 or TRBV12-4 and TRBJ2-5; TRBD2 matches 15 bases. The CDR3 runs to 15 residues. V was pared by 4 bases and J by 5 bases, with 2 bases of the junction left unmatched. This CDR3 reads CASSSGLAGGETQYF. CDR3 DNA sequence: TGTGCCAGCAGTTCCGGACTAGCGGGGGGGGAGACCCAGTACTTC.

The sample holds many counts of this clonotype. This chain joins TRBV18 and TRBJ1-1; no firm D call. Deletions cut 2 bases from V and 3 bases from J, with 7 bases between. The CDR3 is 13 residues long. CDR1 and CDR2 from the germline V gene are KGHSH and LQKENI. CDR3 sequence: CASSPEGYTEAFF. For the CDR3, the DNA is TGTGCCAGCTCACCAGAGGGTTACACTGAAGCTTTCTTT.

In its sample, this clonotype was seen many times. This rearrangement joins TRBV20-1 to TRBJ2-7; 10 positions agree with TRBD1. Trimming removed 3 bases from V and 0 bases from J; junction bases left unmatched: 14. This CDR3 region has 18 residues. Germline V gene lookup returns CDR1 DFQATT and CDR2 SNEGSKA (reference sequence). The CDR3 DNA sequence: TGCAGTGCTAGGGCCGTATATATTAGGGACAGGGGCTCCTACGAGCAGTACTTC. It translates to CSARAVYIRDRGSYEQYF.

This clonotype came up many times. The chain joins TRBV20-1 to TRBJ2-5; perhaps TRBD2 as D (5 bases). Germline V lookup: CDR1 DFQATT, CDR2 SNEGSKA (reference sequence). The CDR3 loop spans 14 amino acids. V was clipped by 4 bases and J by 2 bases, with 14 bases between them. The CDR3, as DNA: TGCAGTGCTACACTACTAGGTCTACAAGAGACCCAGTACTTC. Translating it yields CSATLLGLQETQYF.

A word on this clonotype: It may be a read error: a sequence one base away is much more abundant. The rearrangement uses TRBV5-1 and TRBJ2-3; 11 bases align to TRBD2. With 0 bases clipped from V and 10 bases from J, the junction kept 10 bases outside the gene matches. The germline V gene has CDR1 SGHRS and CDR2 YFSETQ. The CDR3 consists of 16 residues. The CDR3 region is CASSLGLAGTIGAQYF. In DNA, the CDR3 is TGCGCCAGCAGCTTGGGACTAGCGGGGACCATCGGGGCGCAGTATTTT.

The table lists this clonotype with many counts. The chain uses TRBV4-3 and TRBJ2-4, with 8 bases identical to TRBD1. V lost 4 bases and J lost 8; bases outside the gene matches: 7. This CDR3 spans 14 amino acids. CDR1 and CDR2 from the germline V gene are LGHNA and YSLEER. The CDR3 sequence is CASSPGATGDIQYF. The CDR3 DNA sequence: TGCGCCAGCAGCCCCGGGGCGACAGGGGACATTCAGTACTTC.

This clonotype was seen repeatedly, ten times or more. V and J are TRBV20-1 and TRBJ2-6; TRBD1 aligns across 8 bases. Unmatched junction bases numbered 8, after V lost 1 base and J lost 0 bases. Germline CDR1 and CDR2: DFQATT and SNEGSKA (reference sequence). This CDR3 has 18 amino acids. The CDR3 region is CSARGPGQDTSGANVLTF. CDR3 bases: TGCAGTGCTAGAGGACCGGGACAGGACACCTCTGGGGCCAACGTCCTGACTTTC.

This clonotype was counted a few times. This CDR3 is missing its conserved last phenylalanine or tryptophan, likely due to a read error. For the CDR3, the DNA is TGTGCCAGCAGCTTGGGAGGACAAGCTAACTATGGCTACACCAAC. It is translated as CASSLGGQANYGYTN. The chain uses TRBV5-5 and TRBJ1-2; D is perhaps TRBD1 (5 bases). V was pared by 0 bases and J by 0 bases, with 9 bases between. CDR1 and CDR2 (germline): SGHKS, YYEKEE (reference sequence). The CDR3 is 15 residues long.

This clonotype was seen repeatedly, ten times or more. The V call is TRBV4-2, the J call TRBJ2-1; the D gene is possibly TRBD1 (5 bases). Trimming stripped 0 bases from V and 7 bases from J, with 13 bases between. Per germline, CDR1 LGHNA and CDR2 YNFKEQ. This CDR3 is built from 15 residues. The CDR3 coding sequence is TGTGCCAGCAGCCAAGATCTAGGGAAGGGGAATGAGCAGTTCTTC. Translating gives CASSQDLGKGNEQFF.

This clonotype was seen ten or more times. The V call is TRBV3-1, the J call TRBJ1-6; D is possibly TRBD1 (5 bases). The CDR3 contains 15 residues. V was trimmed by 6 bases and J by 8 bases, leaving 17 bases between them. Germline V gene data show CDR1 as LGHDT and CDR2 as YNNKEL (reference sequence). The CDR3 is CASRRSGTEYSPLHF. The DNA for the CDR3 is TGTGCCAGCAGAAGATCCGGGACTGAATATTCACCCCTCCACTTT.

This clonotype has at least ten counts. V usage is TRBV20-1 and J usage is TRBJ2-3; D is unresolved. V lost 0 bases and J lost 2, with 3 bases in between. From germline, CDR1 is DFQATT and CDR2 SNEGSKA (reference sequence). This CDR3 has 12 amino acids. CDR3 residues: CSARDFTDTQYF. The CDR3 DNA is TGCAGTGCTAGAGACTTCACAGATACGCAGTATTTT.

This clonotype came up many times. This sequence joins TRBV5-1 and TRBJ1-6, with 7 bases lining up with TRBD1. This CDR3 has 17 residues. V shed 0 bases and J 2 bases; nucleotides not matched to a gene: 5. CDR1 and CDR2 from the germline V gene are SGHRS and YFSETQ. The DNA for the CDR3 is TGCGCCAGCAGCTTGGATCCGGGACAGCCCTATAATTCACCCCTCCACTTT. This sequence encodes CASSLDPGQPYNSPLHF.

This clonotype has more than one count but fewer than ten. This sequence joins TRBV18 and TRBJ1-5; D is undetermined. Germline assignment: CDR1 KGHSH and CDR2 LQKENI. The CDR3 totals 13 residues. Trimming stripped 1 base from V and 5 bases from J, with 6 bases between. CDR3 nucleotide sequence: TGTGCCAGCTCACCACTTTTGGATCAGCCCCAGCATTTT. It encodes CASSPLLDQPQHF.

The chain couples TRBV7-9 to TRBJ1-2; no firm D call. Germline V gene sequence: CDR1 SEHNR, CDR2 FQNEAQ (reference sequence). Between the trimmed V and J ends, which lost 0 bases and 2 bases, there was a span of 10 bases. This CDR3 has 15 residues. The CDR3 nucleotides read TGTGCCAGCAGCTTAGCCGGTCAGCAGAACTATGGCTACACCTTC. Amino acids: CASSLAGQQNYGYTF.